The 17 T cell receptor beta chains below were found in one sample sequenced in a study of Ad26.COV2.S vaccination and SARS-CoV-2 variants. The treatment was: around 19 received Ad26.COV2.S at low or high dose, single or two shots; several received placebo; per-sample allocation not given. The study sampled participants on day 63 after the first vaccine or placebo injection. Clones were read by immunoSEQ multiplex PCR, and TCRdb kept only the in-frame ones, dropping some. The table shows about 680,000 clones, with roughly nine tenths occurring only once. The sequenced sample was peripheral blood, obtained in a trial of Ad26.COV2.S vaccine versus placebo. All receptors come from a person between 18 and 65 years old who received the Ad26.COV2.S COVID-19 vaccine or a placebo.

V is TRBV4-3 and J is TRBJ2-2, with D tentatively TRBD1 (5 bases). CDR1 LGHNA and CDR2 YSLEER come from the germline V gene. The CDR3 extends over 16 amino acids. Deletions cut 4 bases from V and 2 bases from J, with 14 bases between. The CDR3 DNA sequence: TGCGCCAGCAGCCGGGGCCAGGGCGTTAACACCGGGGAGCTGTTTTTT. It translates to CASSRGQGVNTGELFF.

V gene TRBV19 combines with J gene TRBJ1-5, with unresolved D. V lost 7 bases to trimming and J lost 1 base, with 14 bases between them. The germline CDR1 and CDR2 sequences are LNHDA and SQIVND (reference sequence). The length of the CDR3 is 15 residues. CDR3: CASNREHWSNQPQHF. Here the CDR3 DNA reads TGTGCCAGTAATCGGGAGCACTGGAGCAATCAGCCCCAGCATTTT.

The chain is built from TRBV3-1 (or the pseudogene TRBV3-2) and TRBJ1-2; no clear D gene. In germline, CDR1 is LGHDT, CDR2 YNNKEL (reference sequence). The CDR3 has 14 amino acids. Between the trimmed V and J ends, which lost 6 bases and 3 bases, there was a span of 14 bases. CDR3 amino acids: CASSRTSMDYGYTF. DNA for the CDR3: TGTGCCAGCAGTCGGACTTCGATGGACTATGGCTACACCTTC.

This clone was recorded once. The V call is TRBV6-2 or TRBV6-3, the J call TRBJ2-2; D not certain. CDR3 length: 12 amino acids. V gave up 4 bases and J gave up 6 bases, with 6 bases separating them. CDR1 is MNHEY, CDR2 SVGEGT, per germline. CDR3 sequence (DNA): TGTGCCAGCAGTTTGTCGGCCGGGGAGCTGTTTTTT. It translates to CASSLSAGELFF.

On this clone: The same CDR3 can be traced to other DNA sequences in this sample. V and J are TRBV14 and TRBJ2-5; 7 bases are shared with TRBD2. V shed 5 bases and J 5 bases; nucleotides not matched to a gene: 2. CDR3 length: 12 amino acids. Germline V gene sequence: CDR1 SGHDN, CDR2 FVKESK. This CDR3 reads CASSGLGETQYF. As DNA, the CDR3 is TGTGCCAGCAGCGGACTAGGGGAGACCCAGTACTTC.

This clone was recorded once. The genes are TRBV18 and TRBJ2-7; a weak D match, TRBD2 (5 bases). Germline loops: CDR1 KGHSH, CDR2 LQKENI. V was cut by 1 base and J by 5 bases, with 12 bases left in between. The CDR3 has 14 amino acids. The CDR3 protein is CASSPLAGLDEQYF. In DNA, the CDR3 is TGTGCCAGCTCACCACTGGCGGGTTTGGACGAGCAGTACTTC.

The V gene is TRBV2, the J gene TRBJ2-7, with D tentatively TRBD1 or TRBD2 (5 bases each). Germline V gene sequence: CDR1 SNHLY, CDR2 FYNNEI. The CDR3 extends over 12 amino acids. V gave up 7 bases and J gave up 2 bases, with 9 bases separating them. The CDR3 is CASKGEPYEQYF. The CDR3 DNA sequence: TGTGCCAGCAAAGGGGAGCCCTACGAGCAGTACTTC.

CDR3 nucleotides: TGTGCCAGCAGTGAAGCTGGACTCGGACAGGCGAGAAAGAATGAGCAGTTCTTC. It is translated as CASSEAGLGQARKNEQFF. The chain employs TRBV2 and TRBJ2-1, with 7 bases identical to TRBD1. Losses at the gene ends were 0 bases for V and 7 bases for J; bases not matched to a gene: 15. From germline, CDR1 is SNHLY and CDR2 FYNNEI. The CDR3 is 18 residues long.

The chain links TRBV10-3 to TRBJ2-3; 9 positions match TRBD2. This CDR3 has 14 amino acids. The V gene's germline CDR1 is ENHRY and CDR2 SYGVKD. J gave up 2 bases and V 8 bases, and 5 bases lay outside the gene matches. The CDR3 spells CAIGASGVTDTQYF. For the CDR3, the DNA is TGTGCCATCGGGGCTAGCGGGGTCACAGATACGCAGTATTTT.

The CDR3 reads CSVEDQAGELFF. CDR3 sequence (DNA): TGCAGCGTTGAAGATCAAGCCGGGGAGCTGTTTTTT. The chain has TRBV29-1 and TRBJ2-2; D is ambiguous. The V end was cut by 0 bases, the J end by 6 bases, with 5 bases between. This CDR3 is 12 amino acids long. CDR1 is SQVTM and CDR2 is ANQGSEA in the germline V gene.

The chain links TRBV6-2 or TRBV6-3 to TRBJ1-6; unclear D gene. CDR3 size: 15 residues. The ends were cut back, 2 bases at V and 4 bases at J, with 9 bases in the middle. CDR1 and CDR2 (germline): MNHEY, SVGEGT. CDR3 amino acids: CASSYTAPYNSPLHF. The CDR3 DNA reads as TGTGCCAGCAGTTACACGGCACCATATAATTCACCCCTCCACTTT.

The chain is built from TRBV7-2 and TRBJ2-5, with TRBD2 as a possible D gene (6 bases). This CDR3 is built from 14 residues. From germline, CDR1 is SGHTA and CDR2 FQGNSA. The germline V and J ends were trimmed by 3 bases and 2 bases, with 10 bases remaining between them. CDR3 sequence: CASSFRDSQETQYF. The CDR3 bases are TGTGCCAGCAGCTTCCGGGACTCACAAGAGACCCAGTACTTC.

The chain is built from TRBV7-3 and TRBJ2-7; weak D call: TRBD1 (5 bases). Germline V gene sequence: CDR1 SGHTA, CDR2 FQGTGA. Trimming removed 5 bases at V and 0 bases at J, with 20 bases between. The CDR3 runs 17 residues. CDR3 in DNA: TGTGCCAGCAGCCTCCCCGTTAGGGGTAGGAGCTCCTACGAGCAGTACTTC. Translated, it gives CASSLPVRGRSSYEQYF.

This clone has more than one count but fewer than ten. The V gene is TRBV19, the J gene TRBJ1-2; TRBD1 is a possible D gene (5 bases). Germline-derived CDR1 and CDR2 are LNHDA and SQIVND (reference sequence). This CDR3 has 14 amino acids. Trimming cost V 0 bases and J 10 bases, with 15 bases left between them. The CDR3 DNA is TGTGCCAGTAGTATAGAGGGGGAGGCAGAGACCTACACCTTC. Protein: CASSIEGEAETYTF.

The V gene is TRBV10-1, the J gene TRBJ2-1; no reliable D call. Germline V lookup: CDR1 WNHNN, CDR2 SYGVQD (reference sequence). This CDR3 has 13 amino acids. Trimming pared 0 bases from V and 6 bases from J, leaving 6 bases between. The CDR3 region has the DNA TGCGCCAGCAGTGAGTCGGTGACCAATGAGCAGTTCTTC. It specifies CASSESVTNEQFF.

This clone showed up just a few times. The V gene is TRBV5-6, the J gene TRBJ2-7; weak D call: TRBD2 (6 bases). The germline CDR1 and CDR2 sequences are SGHDT and YYEEEE. Trimming left V 0 bases short and J 2 bases short, with 12 bases between. CDR3 size: 15 residues. Here the CDR3 DNA reads TGTGCCAGCAGCTTGGCCCCTAGCGAGACCTACGAGCAGTACTTC. It translates to CASSLAPSETYEQYF.

This chain joins TRBV24-1 and TRBJ2-5; D possibly uses TRBD1 or TRBD2 (5 bases each). This CDR3 comprises 12 residues. The V gene lost 2 bases and the J gene lost 8 bases, with 8 bases spanning the gap. The germline V gene encodes CDR1 KGHDR and CDR2 SFDVKD. CDR3 DNA: TGTGCCACCAGTGATTACCGGGACACCCAGTACTTC. Protein: CATSDYRDTQYF.